This T cell receptor (beta chain) was documented in a study of blood T cell repertoires in COVID-19 (dated by TCRdb to about 2020). Study-level background: Samples from collaborators originated in the United States, Italy and Spain and spanned both the acute and convalescent phases of COVID-19. The prospective study material was composed of cDNA or gDNA derived from T cells, B-cell-depleted T cells, or PBMCs. Subjects who had been exposed to COVID-19, were actively infected with it, or had recovered from it provided the deeply sampled blood TCRbeta repertoires that made up the dataset. A freely available public database, intended as a resource for researchers studying the immune response to SARS-CoV-2, is where the repertoires were released. Samples were obtained from the ongoing ImmuneRACE study (first 160 participants) and from 1,000 to 1,500 subjects provided by 6 global collaborators. Nearly every sample came with metadata listing a de-identified subject ID, COVID-19 status, age in years and sex. HLA class I and class II types, where available, came from metadata supplied by the sample provider rather than from assay-based typing.

Broader findings and caveats from the paper: The quantity of clinical and demographic metadata differed by source and by participant and was supplied without curation.

The immunoSEQ Assay, a bias-controlled multiplex PCR, was used to amplify TCRbeta CDR3 regions from genomic DNA. On the authors' methods: The number of nucleated cells in each sample was estimated from the amplification of reference gene primers within the assay. To quantify the absolute abundance of each unique TCRbeta CDR3 rearrangement, sequence reads were collapsed and filtered. For each sample, productive Simpson clonality was calculated as the square root of Simpson's diversity index across productive rearrangements. The source is immuneACCESS, and TCRdb retained only in-frame sequences with V and J called. Part of the clones is not carried over; for the studies checked, unresolved V genes explain less than half of this, and the remainder is unexplained. V, J and clone size are taken as reported in that table, and D and trimming were inferred from the DNA itself. The sample table contains over 130,000 clones; only one count was recorded for about 90% of them. Together, the top ten hold about 4.2% of the sample.

Here V drops 5 bases and J drops 0 bases, and the junction holds 4 bases not matched to any gene. The CDR3 starts with the cysteine, ends with the phenylalanine, and has 15 residues. This entry keeps only the CDR3 DNA: 45 bases, framed from base 1. In the germline V gene, CDR1 corresponds to SGHVS and CDR2 to FQNEAQ. Whole blood was collected in K2EDTA tubes by collaborating institutions according to the institutions' own protocols. Collaborator samples were shipped for TCRbeta analysis as frozen whole blood, isolated PBMCs, or DNA extracted from either sample type. As to this clone: The clone's antigen remains unknown. No base-level quality is on record; no much larger clone is a single base apart.

Sequenced: peripheral blood. The receptor was derived from a woman aged 60 to 75 with active or convalescent COVID-19. In this chain, TRBV7-8 is recombined with TRBJ1-3, with 7 junctional bases fitting TRBD1. The nucleotide sequence reads as follows: TGTGCCAGCAGCCGGGACAGATTCTCTGGAAACACCATATATTTT. The translation is CASSRDRFSGNTIYF.